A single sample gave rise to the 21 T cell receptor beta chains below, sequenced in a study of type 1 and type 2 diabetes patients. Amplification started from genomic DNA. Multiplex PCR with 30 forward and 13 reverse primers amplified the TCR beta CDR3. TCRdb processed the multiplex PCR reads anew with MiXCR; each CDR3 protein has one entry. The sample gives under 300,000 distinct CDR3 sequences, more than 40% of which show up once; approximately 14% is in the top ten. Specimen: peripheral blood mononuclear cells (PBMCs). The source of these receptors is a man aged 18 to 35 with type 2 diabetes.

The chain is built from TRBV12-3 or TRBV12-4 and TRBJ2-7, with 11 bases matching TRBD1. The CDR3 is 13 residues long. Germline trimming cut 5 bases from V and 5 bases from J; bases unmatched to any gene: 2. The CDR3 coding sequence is TGTGCCAGCAGTGGGGACAGGGGGAACGAGCAGTACTTC. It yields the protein CASSGDRGNEQYF.

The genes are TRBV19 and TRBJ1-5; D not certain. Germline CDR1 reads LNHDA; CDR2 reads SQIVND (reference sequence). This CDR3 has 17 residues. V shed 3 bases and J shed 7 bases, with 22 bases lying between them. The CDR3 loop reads CASSIGRVRILRQPQHF. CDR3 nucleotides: TGTGCCAGTAGTATCGGGAGGGTTCGTATCCTCAGGCAGCCCCAGCATTTT.

CDR3 nucleotide sequence: TGTGCCAGCAGCCCCGGTTTTGAGTTGGCGAGTACTGAAGCTTTCTTT. As protein: CASSPGFELASTEAFF. This sequence joins TRBV7-8 and TRBJ1-1; D remains unclear. The ends were cut back, 5 bases at V and 5 bases at J, with 21 bases in the middle. The CDR3 runs 16 residues. The germline V gene encodes CDR1 SGHVS and CDR2 FQNEAQ. The entire variable domain, with the rest obtained from reference TRBV7-8 and TRBJ1-1, is as follows: GAGVSQSPRYKVAKRGQDVALRCDPISGHVSLFWYQQALGQGPEFLTYFQNEAQLDKSGLPSDRFFAERPEGSVSTLKIQRTQQEDSAVYLCASSPGFELASTEAFFGQGTRLTVV.

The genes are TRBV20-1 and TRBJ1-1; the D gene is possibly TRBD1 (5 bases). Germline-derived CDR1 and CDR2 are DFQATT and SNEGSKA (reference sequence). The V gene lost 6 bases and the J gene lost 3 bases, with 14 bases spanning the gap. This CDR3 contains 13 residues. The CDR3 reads CSALRGEHTEAFF. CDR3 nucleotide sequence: TGCAGTGCCCTACGGGGGGAGCACACTGAAGCTTTCTTT.

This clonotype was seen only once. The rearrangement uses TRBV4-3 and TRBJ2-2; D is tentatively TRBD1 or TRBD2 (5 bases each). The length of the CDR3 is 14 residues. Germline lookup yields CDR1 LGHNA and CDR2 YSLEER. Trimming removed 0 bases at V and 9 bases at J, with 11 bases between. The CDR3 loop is CASSQERDLRELFF. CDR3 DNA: TGCGCCAGCAGCCAAGAACGGGACCTCAGGGAGCTGTTTTTT.

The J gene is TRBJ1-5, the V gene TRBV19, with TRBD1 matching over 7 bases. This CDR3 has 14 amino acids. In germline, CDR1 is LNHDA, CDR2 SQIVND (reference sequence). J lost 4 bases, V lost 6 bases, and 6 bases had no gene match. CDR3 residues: CASSNLTGNQPQHF. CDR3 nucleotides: TGTGCCAGTAGCAACCTGACAGGGAATCAGCCCCAGCATTTT.

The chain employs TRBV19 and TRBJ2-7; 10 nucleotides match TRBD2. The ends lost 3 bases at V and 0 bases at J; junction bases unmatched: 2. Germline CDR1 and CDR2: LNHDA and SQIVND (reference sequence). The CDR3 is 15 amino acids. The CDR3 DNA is TGTGCCAGTAGTATGGTAGCGGGGGGCTCCTACGAGCAGTACTTC. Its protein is CASSMVAGGSYEQYF.

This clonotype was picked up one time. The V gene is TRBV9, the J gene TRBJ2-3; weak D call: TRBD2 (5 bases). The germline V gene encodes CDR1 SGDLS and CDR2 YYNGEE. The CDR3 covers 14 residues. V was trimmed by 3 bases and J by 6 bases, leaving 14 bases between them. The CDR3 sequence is CASSGGGSPDTQYF. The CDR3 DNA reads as TGTGCCAGCAGCGGCGGAGGATCGCCGGATACGCAGTATTTT. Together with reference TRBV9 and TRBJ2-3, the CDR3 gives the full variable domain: DSGVTQTPKHLITATGQRVTLRCSPRSGDLSVYWYQQSLDQGLQFLIQYYNGEERAKGNILERFSAQQFPDLHSELNLSSLELGDSALYFCASSGGGSPDTQYFGPGTRLTVL.

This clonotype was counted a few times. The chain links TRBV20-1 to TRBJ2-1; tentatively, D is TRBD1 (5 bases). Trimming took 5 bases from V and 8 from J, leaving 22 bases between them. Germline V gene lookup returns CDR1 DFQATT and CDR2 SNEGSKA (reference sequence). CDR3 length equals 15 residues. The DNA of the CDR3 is TGCAGTGCTGAGGACACCCAAATGCCCGGAGATGAGCAGTTCTTC. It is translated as CSAEDTQMPGDEQFF.

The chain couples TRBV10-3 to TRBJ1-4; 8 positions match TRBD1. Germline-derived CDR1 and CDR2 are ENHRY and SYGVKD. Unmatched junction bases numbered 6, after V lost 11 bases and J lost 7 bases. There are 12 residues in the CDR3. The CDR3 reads CASGQEGEKLFF. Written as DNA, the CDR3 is TGTGCCTCGGGACAGGAAGGTGAAAAACTGTTTTTT.

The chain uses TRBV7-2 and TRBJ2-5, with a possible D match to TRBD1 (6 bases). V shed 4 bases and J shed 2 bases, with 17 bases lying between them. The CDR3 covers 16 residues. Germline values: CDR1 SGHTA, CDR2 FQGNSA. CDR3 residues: CASSSDRTRYQETQYF. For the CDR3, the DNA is TGTGCCAGCAGCTCAGACAGGACCCGTTATCAAGAGACCCAGTACTTC.

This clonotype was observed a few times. CDR3 in amino acids: CASSLGKSNTEAFF. The CDR3 region has the DNA TGTGCCAGCAGTTTAGGGAAATCGAACACTGAAGCTTTCTTT. The gene calls are TRBV28 and TRBJ1-1, with D unclear. The CDR3 contains 14 residues. V was cut by 2 bases and J by 1 base, with 8 bases left in between. Germline V CDR1 and CDR2: MDHEN, SYDVKM.

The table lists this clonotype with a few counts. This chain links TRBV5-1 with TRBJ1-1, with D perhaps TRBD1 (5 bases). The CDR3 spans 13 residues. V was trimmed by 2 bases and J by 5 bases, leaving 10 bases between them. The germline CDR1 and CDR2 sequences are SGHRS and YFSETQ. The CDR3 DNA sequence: TGCGCCAGCAGCTTACAGGATAATACTGAAGCTTTCTTT. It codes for CASSLQDNTEAFF.

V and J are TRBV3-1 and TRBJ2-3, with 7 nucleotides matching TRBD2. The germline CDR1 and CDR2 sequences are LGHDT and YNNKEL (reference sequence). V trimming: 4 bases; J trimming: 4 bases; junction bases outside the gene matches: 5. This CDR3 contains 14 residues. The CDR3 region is CASSPPGLADTQYF. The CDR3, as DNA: TGTGCCAGCAGCCCACCCGGACTAGCAGATACGCAGTATTTT.

In nucleotides, the CDR3 is TGTGCCAGTGTAGGCTCTAACTATGGCTACACCTTC. Translating gives CASVGSNYGYTF. The chain combines TRBV19 with TRBJ1-2; D is unresolved. V was cut by 8 bases and J by 0 bases, with 7 bases left in between. The germline CDR1 and CDR2 sequences are LNHDA and SQIVND (reference sequence). The CDR3 spans 12 residues.

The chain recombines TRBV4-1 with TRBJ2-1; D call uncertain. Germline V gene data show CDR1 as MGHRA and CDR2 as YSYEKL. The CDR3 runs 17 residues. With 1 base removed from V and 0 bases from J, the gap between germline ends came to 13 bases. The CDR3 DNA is TGCGCCAGCAGCCAAGTGAATGGAGCAGTCTCCTACAATGAGCAGTTCTTC. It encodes CASSQVNGAVSYNEQFF.

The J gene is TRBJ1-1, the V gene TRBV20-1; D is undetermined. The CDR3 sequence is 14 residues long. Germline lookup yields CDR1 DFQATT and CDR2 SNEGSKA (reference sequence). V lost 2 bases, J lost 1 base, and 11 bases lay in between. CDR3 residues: CSARSHPSNTEAFF. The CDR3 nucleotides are TGCAGTGCTAGATCGCACCCATCGAACACTGAAGCTTTCTTT.

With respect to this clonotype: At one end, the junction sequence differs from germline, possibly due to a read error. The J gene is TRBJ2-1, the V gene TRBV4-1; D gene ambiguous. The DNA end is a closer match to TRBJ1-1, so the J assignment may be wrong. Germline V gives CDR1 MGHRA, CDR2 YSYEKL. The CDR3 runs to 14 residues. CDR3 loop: CVSSQRDGNTEAFF. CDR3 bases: TGCGTCAGCAGCCAAAGGGATGGGAACACTGAAGCTTTCTTT.

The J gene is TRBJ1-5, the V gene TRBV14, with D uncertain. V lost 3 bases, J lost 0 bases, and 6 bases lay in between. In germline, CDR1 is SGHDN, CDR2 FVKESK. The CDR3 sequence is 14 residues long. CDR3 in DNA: TGTGCCAGCAGCCACCGAGGTAGCAATCAGCCCCAGCATTTT. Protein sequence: CASSHRGSNQPQHF.

CDR3 coding DNA: TGTGCCAGCAGTTACGGGACAGGGATTTACAATGAGCAGTTCTTC. This codes for CASSYGTGIYNEQFF. The chain uses TRBV6-5 and TRBJ2-1; 9 bases fit TRBD1. The trim removed 2 bases at V and 4 bases at J, leaving 3 bases unmatched. Germline CDR1 and CDR2: MNHEY and SVGAGI. The CDR3 consists of 15 residues.

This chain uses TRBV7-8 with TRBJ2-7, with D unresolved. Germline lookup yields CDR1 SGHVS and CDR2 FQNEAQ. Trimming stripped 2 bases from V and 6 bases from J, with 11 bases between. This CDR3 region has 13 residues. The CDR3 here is CASSLLPAGEQYF. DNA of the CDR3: TGTGCCAGCAGCTTACTCCCAGCCGGCGAGCAGTACTTC. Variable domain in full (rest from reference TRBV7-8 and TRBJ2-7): GAGVSQSPRYKVAKRGQDVALRCDPISGHVSLFWYQQALGQGPEFLTYFQNEAQLDKSGLPSDRFFAERPEGSVSTLKIQRTQQEDSAVYLCASSLLPAGEQYFGPGTRLTVT.